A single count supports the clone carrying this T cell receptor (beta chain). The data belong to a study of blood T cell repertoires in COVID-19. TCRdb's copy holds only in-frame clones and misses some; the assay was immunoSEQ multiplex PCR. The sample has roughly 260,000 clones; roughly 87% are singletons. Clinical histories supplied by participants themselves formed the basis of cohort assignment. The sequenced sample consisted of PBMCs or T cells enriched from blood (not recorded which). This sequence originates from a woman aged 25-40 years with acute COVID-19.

CDR3 in DNA: TGCAGTGCTAGTTCCTGGACTAGCGGGGTGAATGAGCAGTTCTTC. This translates into CSASSWTSGVNEQFF. The rearrangement uses TRBV20-1 and TRBJ2-1; TRBD2 aligns across 12 bases. V shed 3 bases, J shed 7 bases, and the junction held 7 bases outside the gene matches. The CDR3 covers 15 residues. The germline CDR1 and CDR2 sequences are DFQATT and SNEGSKA (reference sequence).